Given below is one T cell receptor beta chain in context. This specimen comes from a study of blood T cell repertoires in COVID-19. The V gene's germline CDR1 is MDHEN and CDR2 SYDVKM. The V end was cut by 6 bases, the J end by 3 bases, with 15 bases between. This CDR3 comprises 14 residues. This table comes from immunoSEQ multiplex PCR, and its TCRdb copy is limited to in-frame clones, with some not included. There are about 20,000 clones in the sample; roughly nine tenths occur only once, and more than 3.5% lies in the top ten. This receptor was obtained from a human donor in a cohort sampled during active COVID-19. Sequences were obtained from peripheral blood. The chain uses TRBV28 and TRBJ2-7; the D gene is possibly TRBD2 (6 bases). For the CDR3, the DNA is TGTGCCAGCAGGCCATGGAGGGAAGACTACGAGCAGTACTTC. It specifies CASRPWREDYEQYF.